The following is a T cell receptor beta chain sequence with its context. The CDR3 sequence is 14 residues long. Germline V gene data show CDR1 as SEHNR and CDR2 as FQNEAQ (reference sequence). Unmatched junction bases numbered 2, after V lost 4 bases and J lost 2 bases. These data originate in a study of blood T cell repertoires in COVID-19. Only in-frame clones appear in the TCRdb table, and some are missing; sequencing was by immunoSEQ multiplex PCR. Of about 120,000 clones listed, 70% to 90% are singletons. The sequence was obtained from a man aged 40-55 years with acute or convalescent COVID-19. This chain connects TRBV7-9 to TRBJ1-1, with 9 bases fitting TRBD1. The sequenced sample consisted of peripheral blood. For the CDR3, the DNA is TGTGCCAGCAGCTATACAGGGGGCAACACTGAAGCTTTCTTT. Residues: CASSYTGGNTEAFF.